This TCR beta chain was sequenced during a study of cytomegalovirus exposure and HLA in healthy donors. The CDR3 runs 16 residues. Germline assignment: CDR1 SGDLS and CDR2 YYNGEE. V lost 0 bases and J 2 bases, leaving 14 bases between the germline ends. The PCR had 60 Vbeta and 13 Jbeta primers. The assay was immunoSEQ multiplex PCR, and TCRdb's table has in-frame clones only and misses some. The table lists around 64,000 clones, 70% to 75% of them singletons. Sequencing was performed on PBMCs. This receptor was identified in a woman aged 25 to 39 in good health and CMV-seropositive. This chain joins TRBV9 and TRBJ2-5; D is perhaps TRBD1 (5 bases). CDR3 in amino acids: CASSVGLGQGQETQYF. CDR3 DNA sequence: TGTGCCAGCAGCGTAGGGTTGGGGCAGGGTCAAGAGACCCAGTACTTC.